The present T cell receptor (beta chain) was sequenced within a study of cytomegalovirus exposure and HLA in healthy donors. Study-wide results and limits: Follow-up analysis later connected one missense variant in DCLRE1C with trimming of TCR beta V- and J-genes. A later analysis found most CMV-associated TCR beta chains apparently HLA-restricted. Presence/absence analyses treated sequencing depth as roughly uniform across donors.

The table lists this clone with a few counts. Its matching antigen is unknown. The ends were cut back, 0 bases at V and 4 bases at J, with 11 bases in the middle. Per the germline V gene, CDR1 is SGHKS and CDR2 is YYEKEE (reference sequence). The CDR3 covers 16 residues. Use of 60 Vbeta and 13 Jbeta primers characterized the PCR. Per the authors' pipeline: Approximately 73 million unique TCR beta chains, 10 million to 14 million shared, were counted in a later analysis. Generated by immunoSEQ multiplex PCR, the TCRdb table keeps only in-frame clones and is missing some. V and J calls and clone size follow that table, whereas D and trimming were derived from the DNA. This sample carries over 100,000 clones, roughly 8.3% of them seen once, and the ten largest clones take 4.5% to 6%.

The sequence was obtained from a man aged 35 to 55 in good health and CMV-seronegative. The chain recombines TRBV5-5 with TRBJ1-6; TRBD1 is a possible D gene (6 bases). The sample taken for sequencing was PBMCs. The CDR3, as DNA: TGTGCCAGCAGCTTGGGGCAGGGGCAGTATAATTCACCCCTCCACTTT. Translated, it gives CASSLGQGQYNSPLHF. Variable domain in full (rest from reference TRBV5-5 and TRBJ1-6): DAGVTQSPTHLIKTRGQQVTLRCSPISGHKSVSWYQQVLGQGPQFIFQYYEKEERGRGNFPDRFSARQFPNYSSELNVNALLLGDSALYLCASSLGQGQYNSPLHFGNGTRLTVT.